What follows are 30 T cell receptor beta chains derived from one specimen sequenced in a study of blood T cell repertoires in COVID-19. Method: immunoSEQ multiplex PCR; TCRdb's copy keeps in-frame clones and lacks some. The repertoire includes around 200,000 clones, 70% to 90% of them detected once, and under 11% sits in the top ten. Sequencing was performed on peripheral blood. These receptors were collected from an elderly woman with acute or convalescent COVID-19.

CDR3 DNA: TGTGCCAGTAGTACCCCGGGGGGCCTTGGCACAGATACGCAGTATTTT. It is translated as CASSTPGGLGTDTQYF. The chain joins TRBV19 to TRBJ2-3, with D perhaps TRBD2 (7 bases). V gave up 4 bases and J gave up 1 base, with 15 bases separating them. The CDR3 consists of 16 residues. Germline CDR1 LNHDA, CDR2 SQIVND (reference sequence).

This CDR3 reads CASSQSMPGQGDSPLHF. CDR3 DNA sequence: TGTGCCAGCAGCCAATCTATGCCGGGACAGGGGGATTCACCCCTCCACTTT. The chain has TRBV3-1 (or the pseudogene TRBV3-2) and TRBJ1-6; TRBD1 matches at 11 bases. Trimming cost V 2 bases and J 8 bases; bases outside gene matches: 8. This CDR3 comprises 17 residues. Germline-derived CDR1 and CDR2 are LGHDT and YNNKEL (reference sequence).

This chain links TRBV4-3 with TRBJ1-3, with 7 bases that match TRBD1. Germline V gives CDR1 LGHNA, CDR2 YSLEER. The CDR3 is 16 amino acids. V lost 0 bases and J lost 4; bases outside the gene matches: 6. In DNA, the CDR3 is TGCGCCAGCAGCCAAGATTATAGGGGGCTGGGAAACACCATATATTTT. Translation: CASSQDYRGLGNTIYF.

This CDR3 reads CASSQGETQYF. The CDR3 DNA sequence: TGTGCCAGCTCACAGGGGGAGACCCAGTACTTC. The genes are TRBV18 and TRBJ2-5, with D perhaps TRBD1 (5 bases). The CDR3 is made up of 11 amino acids. The V end was cut by 4 bases, the J end by 5 bases, with 5 bases between. The germline CDR1 and CDR2 sequences are KGHSH and LQKENI.

The J gene is TRBJ1-2, the V gene TRBV2; tentative D call: TRBD1 (6 bases). The CDR3 totals 12 residues. The germline gives CDR1 SNHLY, CDR2 FYNNEI. Trimming removed 2 bases at V and 6 bases at J, with 7 bases between. CDR3 in DNA: TGTGCCAGCAGTGAAAAGGGGGATGGCTACACCTTC. It encodes CASSEKGDGYTF.

The chain is built from TRBV7-9 and TRBJ2-5; D possibly corresponds to TRBD2 (5 bases). CDR1 SEHNR and CDR2 FQNEAQ come from the germline V gene (reference sequence). This CDR3 region has 14 residues. Trimming stripped 5 bases from V and 4 bases from J, with 14 bases between. Here the CDR3 DNA reads TGTGCCAGCAGCCCGGGTGCTAGCCGAGAGACCCAGTACTTC. This sequence encodes CASSPGASRETQYF.

The gene calls are TRBV18 and TRBJ1-4; 7 bases are shared with TRBD1. The junction had 5 bases not matched to a gene; V was cut back by 6 bases and J by 7 bases. Germline V CDR1 and CDR2: KGHSH, LQKENI. The CDR3 runs to 13 residues. The CDR3 DNA reads as TGTGCCAGCTCCCGGGACAGTCGTGAAAAACTGTTTTTT. Encoded protein: CASSRDSREKLFF.

V is TRBV18 and J is TRBJ2-7, with 7 bases aligning to TRBD1. CDR1 KGHSH and CDR2 LQKENI come from the germline V gene. The CDR3 length is 15 residues. V was clipped by 3 bases and J by 3 bases; unmatched bases: 8. CDR3 bases: TGTGCCAGCTCACCCGACAGGGTTGAAGACTACGAGCAGTACTTC. Residues: CASSPDRVEDYEQYF.

The chain carries TRBV7-9 and TRBJ1-1, with 9 bases that match TRBD1. The germline V gene encodes CDR1 SEHNR and CDR2 FQNEAQ (reference sequence). The CDR3 is 13 amino acids. The CDR3 nucleotides are TGTGTGGCATACAGGGGGCTCGACACTGAAGCTTTCTTT. This codes for CVAYRGLDTEAFF.

The CDR3 DNA reads TGTGCCAGCAGCTCACCTAGAGTAAACTCTTACGAGCAGTACTTC. Protein: CASSSPRVNSYEQYF. The J gene is TRBJ2-7, the V gene TRBV11-3; D gene unclear. The CDR3 has 15 amino acids. V dropped 4 bases and J dropped 4 bases, with 17 bases sitting between them. Germline V gene lookup returns CDR1 SGHNT and CDR2 YENEEA.

A single count supports this clone. The chain couples TRBV7-9 to TRBJ2-7, with a tentative D call TRBD1 (6 bases). Germline V gene sequence: CDR1 SEHNR, CDR2 FQNEAQ (reference sequence). The CDR3 is 16 residues long. V was clipped by 1 base and J by 3 bases, with 16 bases between them. CDR3 residues: CASSLGGRANFYEQYF. CDR3 coding DNA: TGTGCCAGCAGCTTAGGGGGGCGGGCCAATTTCTACGAGCAGTACTTC. The variable domain in full, completed from reference TRBV7-9 and TRBJ2-7, reads DTGVSQNPRHKITKRGQNVTFRCDPISEHNRLYWYRQTLGQGPEFLTYFQNEAQLEKSRLLSDRFSAERPKGSFSTLEIQRTEQGDSAMYLCASSLGGRANFYEQYFGPGTRLTVT.

J is TRBJ2-7 and V is TRBV11-3; D call uncertain. The CDR3 runs to 13 residues. Germline V gene sequence: CDR1 SGHNT, CDR2 YENEEA. V was pared by 4 bases and J by 4 bases, with 11 bases between. CDR3 in amino acids: CASSWILGYEQYF. The CDR3 DNA follows: TGTGCCAGCAGCTGGATCCTCGGGTACGAGCAGTACTTC.

A word on this clone: Mismatch with germline at one junction end may stem from a read error. The chain recombines TRBV9 with TRBJ2-2; 7 bases match TRBD1. CDR3 size: 15 residues. Per germline, CDR1 SGDLS and CDR2 YYNGEE. The CDR3 nucleotides read TGTGCCAGCAGCGTAGAGGGGGCGAAAACCGGGGAGCTGTTTTTT. Translated, it gives CASSVEGAKTGELFF.

V is TRBV4-3 and J is TRBJ1-6; D unresolved. V lost 1 base and J 5 bases, leaving 18 bases between the germline ends. The V gene's germline CDR1 is LGHNA and CDR2 YSLEER. The CDR3 runs to 18 residues. CDR3 sequence reads: CASSQGPPVAGDNSPLHF. Written as DNA, the CDR3 is TGCGCCAGCAGCCAAGGCCCCCCGGTGGCGGGAGATAATTCACCCCTCCACTTT.

The chain has TRBV19 and TRBJ2-7, with 7 bases aligning to TRBD1. Germline values: CDR1 LNHDA, CDR2 SQIVND (reference sequence). The CDR3 runs 13 residues. Trimming removed 7 bases from V and 6 bases from J; junction bases left unmatched: 9. In nucleotides, the CDR3 is TGTGCCAGTACTAGAGGGGGCTCGAGCGAGCAGTACTTC. Its translation is CASTRGGSSEQYF.

The chain combines TRBV28 with TRBJ2-4, with D possibly TRBD1 on 5 matching bases. This CDR3 has 21 residues. Germline CDR1 reads MDHEN; CDR2 reads SYDVKM. Trimming removed 3 bases from V and 1 base from J, with 28 bases in between. CDR3 sequence (DNA): TGTGCCAGCAGTTTTTCAGTTGACAGTCCTAAGCCAGCACTGGCCAAAAACATTCAGTACTTC. Residues: CASSFSVDSPKPALAKNIQYF.

The V gene is TRBV18, the J gene TRBJ1-2; D gene unclear. Germline V CDR1 and CDR2: KGHSH, LQKENI. Trimming removed 3 bases from V and 8 bases from J, with 16 bases in between. The CDR3 is 14 amino acids. The CDR3, as DNA: TGTGCCAGCTCACCGCAAACCTCTGAGAGAGGCTACACCTTC. Encoded protein: CASSPQTSERGYTF.

CDR3 in amino acids: CASSLWTGVEQYF. In DNA form, the CDR3 reads TGCGCCAGCAGCTTGTGGACAGGGGTCGAGCAGTACTTC. The chain carries TRBV5-1 and TRBJ2-7; 9 positions agree with TRBD1. This CDR3 has 13 residues. Looked up from germline, CDR1 is SGHRS and CDR2 is YFSETQ. The ends lost 1 base at V and 6 bases at J; junction bases unmatched: 2. The complete variable domain, with remaining parts taken from reference TRBV5-1 and TRBJ2-7, reads KAGVTQTPRYLIKTRGQQVTLSCSPISGHRSVSWYQQTPGQGLQFLFEYFSETQRNKGNFPGRFSGRQFSNSRSEMNVSTLELGDSALYLCASSLWTGVEQYFGPGTRLTVT.

This clone occurred once. V gene TRBV7-9 combines with J gene TRBJ2-3; perhaps TRBD1 as D (6 bases). This CDR3 spans 15 amino acids. From germline, CDR1 is SEHNR and CDR2 FQNEAQ (reference sequence). The germline V and J ends were trimmed by 1 base and 0 bases, with 8 bases remaining between them. As DNA, the CDR3 is TGTGCCAGCAGCTTAGGGGGGCATAGCACAGATACGCAGTATTTT. It codes for CASSLGGHSTDTQYF. The entire variable domain, with the rest obtained from reference TRBV7-9 and TRBJ2-3, is as follows: DTGVSQNPRHKITKRGQNVTFRCDPISEHNRLYWYRQTLGQGPEFLTYFQNEAQLEKSRLLSDRFSAERPKGSFSTLEIQRTEQGDSAMYLCASSLGGHSTDTQYFGPGTRLTVL.

For this clone: A junction end diverges from the germline sequence, so it may reflect a read error. The rearrangement uses TRBV6-5 and TRBJ2-2; 7 bases align to TRBD1. The CDR3 loop spans 13 amino acids. Per germline, CDR1 MNHEY and CDR2 SVGAGI. CDR3 DNA: TGCAGCACGGACAGGCCGAACACCGGGGAGCTGTTTTTT. Protein product: CSTDRPNTGELFF.

CDR3: CASSLRTGEGEKLFF. For the CDR3, the DNA is TGTGCCAGCAGCTTAAGGACAGGGGAGGGTGAAAAACTGTTTTTT. J is TRBJ1-4 and V is TRBV9; 9 nucleotides match TRBD1. Germline loops: CDR1 SGDLS, CDR2 YYNGEE. This CDR3 is built from 15 residues. V shed 4 bases and J 7 bases; nucleotides not matched to a gene: 8.

The chain links TRBV5-1 to TRBJ1-1; 8 nucleotides line up with TRBD1. The CDR3 length is 15 residues. CDR1 SGHRS and CDR2 YFSETQ come from the germline V gene. J was trimmed by 4 bases and V by 0 bases; bases with no gene match: 5. CDR3: CASSLERTGFTEAFF. For the CDR3, the DNA is TGCGCCAGCAGCTTGGAAAGGACAGGGTTCACTGAAGCTTTCTTT. Full variable domain (outside the CDR3, taken from reference TRBV5-1 and TRBJ1-1): KAGVTQTPRYLIKTRGQQVTLSCSPISGHRSVSWYQQTPGQGLQFLFEYFSETQRNKGNFPGRFSGRQFSNSRSEMNVSTLELGDSALYLCASSLERTGFTEAFFGQGTRLTVV.

The chain has TRBV21-1 and TRBJ1-1. TRBV21-1 is a recognized pseudogene. The CDR3 is 14 residues long. CDR3 nucleotides: TGTGCCAGCACTAATGGACGGGAGAACACTGAAGCTTTCTTT. Its translation is CASTNGRENTEAFF.

The rearrangement joins TRBV5-6 to TRBJ2-7; D might be TRBD1 (5 bases). Trimming shortened V by 2 bases and J by 2 bases, and 14 bases separated the two germline ends. The germline CDR1 and CDR2 sequences are SGHDT and YYEEEE. The CDR3 runs 15 residues. The CDR3 nucleotides read TGTGCCAGCAGCTTCCTAGGACAATCTACCTACGAGCAGTACTTC. Translation: CASSFLGQSTYEQYF.

The chain carries TRBV25-1 and TRBJ2-2; 12 bases are shared with TRBD2. Germline V gives CDR1 MGHDK, CDR2 SYGVNS. CDR3 size: 16 residues. After removal of 3 bases from V and 4 bases from J, the junction contained 3 bases not matched to a gene. The CDR3 reads CASSELAGGTTGELFF. The CDR3 DNA sequence: TGTGCCAGCAGTGAGCTAGCGGGAGGGACCACCGGGGAGCTGTTTTTT.

The J gene is TRBJ1-1, the V gene TRBV7-2; weak D call: TRBD1 (5 bases). The germline V gene encodes CDR1 SGHTA and CDR2 FQGNSA. The CDR3 consists of 17 residues. V gave up 1 base and J gave up 9 bases, with 24 bases separating them. The CDR3 DNA reads as TGTGCCAGCAGCTTAGATTCAGGAGGGGCGCAGGGAGTAAAAGCTTTCTTT. Protein product: CASSLDSGGAQGVKAFF.

The gene calls are TRBV4-3 and TRBJ2-2; D may be TRBD2 (6 bases). The germline V gene encodes CDR1 LGHNA and CDR2 YSLEER. V was pared by 0 bases and J by 3 bases, with 20 bases between. The CDR3 spans 19 residues. The CDR3 nucleotides are TGCGCCAGCAGCCAAGATTCGGGGGTTGGTCGACTGGACACCGGGGAGCTGTTTTTT. Translation: CASSQDSGVGRLDTGELFF.

This rearrangement joins TRBV5-1 to TRBJ1-1, with D possibly being TRBD1 (6 bases). V lost 1 base to trimming and J lost 0 bases, with 10 bases between them. The CDR3 length is 15 residues. Germline V lookup: CDR1 SGHRS, CDR2 YFSETQ. This CDR3 reads CASSLSDRLNTEAFF. In nucleotides, the CDR3 is TGCGCCAGCAGCTTGTCCGACAGGCTGAACACTGAAGCTTTCTTT. The full variable domain, in which reference TRBV5-1 and TRBJ1-1 provide the parts outside the CDR3, is KAGVTQTPRYLIKTRGQQVTLSCSPISGHRSVSWYQQTPGQGLQFLFEYFSETQRNKGNFPGRFSGRQFSNSRSEMNVSTLELGDSALYLCASSLSDRLNTEAFFGQGTRLTVV.

The rearrangement links TRBV6-4 to TRBJ2-2; TRBD1 agrees at 7 bases. The V gene end was trimmed by 11 bases and the J gene end by 1 base; junction bases not matched to a gene: 7. The CDR3 consists of 14 residues. CDR1 is MRHNA, CDR2 SNTAGT, per germline. Written as DNA, the CDR3 is TGTGCCGGAAAGGACAGGCGGAACACCGGGGAGCTGTTTTTT. It is translated as CAGKDRRNTGELFF.

This clone came up a few times. The chain recombines TRBV7-2 with TRBJ2-1; 11 nucleotides align to TRBD2. This CDR3 contains 16 residues. Germline V CDR1 and CDR2: SGHTA, FQGNSA. The V segment lost 6 bases and the J segment 7 bases; nucleotides outside the gene matches: 11. CDR3 nucleotides: TGTGCCAGCAGTCCCTTTAGCGGGGGGGCTATGAATGAGCAGTTCTTC. It is translated as CASSPFSGGAMNEQFF.